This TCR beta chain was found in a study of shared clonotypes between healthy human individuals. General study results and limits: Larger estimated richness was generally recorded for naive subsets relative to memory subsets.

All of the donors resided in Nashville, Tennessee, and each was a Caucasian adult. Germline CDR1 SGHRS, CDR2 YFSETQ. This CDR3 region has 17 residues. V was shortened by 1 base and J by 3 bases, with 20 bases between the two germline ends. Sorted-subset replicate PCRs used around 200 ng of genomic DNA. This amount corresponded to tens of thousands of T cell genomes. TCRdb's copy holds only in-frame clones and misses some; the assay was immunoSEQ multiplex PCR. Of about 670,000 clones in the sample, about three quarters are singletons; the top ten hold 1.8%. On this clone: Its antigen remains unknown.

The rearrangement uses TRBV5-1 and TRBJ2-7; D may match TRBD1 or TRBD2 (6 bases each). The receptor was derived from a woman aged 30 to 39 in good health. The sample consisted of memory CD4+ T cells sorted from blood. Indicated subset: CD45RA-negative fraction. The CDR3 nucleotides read TGCGCCAGCAGCTTGCGAGGGGGGAGAAGCGCGAACTACGAGCAGTACTTC. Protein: CASSLRGGRSANYEQYF.